This T cell receptor (beta chain) is from a study of blood T cell repertoires in COVID-19. For the study at large: Collection of acute and convalescent COVID-19 samples took place in the United States, Italy and Spain. T cells, B-cell-depleted T cells, or PBMCs supplied cDNA or gDNA.

Per the original methods: Nucleated cell number was recorded as an estimate derived from reference gene primer amplification. The table came from immunoSEQ multiplex PCR; TCRdb's copy has only in-frame clones and leaves some out. V and J calls and clone size are copied from that table; D and trimming were computed from the DNA. The sample shows roughly 170,000 clones, approximately 87% of them seen only once. Germline V gene sequence: CDR1 DFQATT, CDR2 SNEGSKA (reference sequence). Trimming took off 3 bases at V and 2 bases at J, with 7 bases between the two ends. The CDR3 spans 13 residues. The TCR originated in a man aged 70-80 years with active or convalescent COVID-19. The J gene is TRBJ1-4, the V gene TRBV20-1; tentatively, D is TRBD1 (5 bases). Sample: peripheral blood. CDR3 nucleotides: TGCAGTGCTAGTAAGGGGACTAATGAAAAACTGTTTTTT. Protein: CSASKGTNEKLFF.